The clone carrying this T cell receptor beta chain has just a few counts. Its antigen is still unknown. This entry is derived from a study of T cells after yellow fever vaccination. Study-wide context: Each low-cell-number fraction was prepared by means of SMART-Seq v4 Ultra Low Input. Points from the study as a whole: Abundant bulk-population clonotypes could contaminate the FACS-sorted repertoires.

Germline V CDR1 and CDR2: KGHDR, SFDVKD. This CDR3 is built from 16 residues. V shed 4 bases and J 3 bases; nucleotides not matched to a gene: 9. By 5'RACE template switching, TCR cDNA was produced, with a universal primer site and UMIs added in the process. MiXCR, applied by TCRdb to the 5' RACE reads, yields one record per CDR3 protein. The table records hundreds of thousands of distinct CDR3 sequences, 13% of them present only once. The chain joins TRBV24-1 to TRBJ2-3, with TRBD2 matching over 7 bases. Sequencing used PBMCs, obtained on the day of the yellow fever booster vaccination. The source of this sequence is a man aged 30 to 45 who received the YFV17D yellow fever vaccine. CDR3 protein: CATSDVGGGMTDTQYF. The CDR3 DNA is TGTGCCACCAGTGACGTTGGGGGAGGGATGACAGATACGCAGTATTTT.